The sequence of this TCR beta chain was determined in a study of cytomegalovirus exposure and HLA in healthy donors. Study-wide results and limits: Highly shared variants forming one cluster were likely a sequencing artifact. In vitro assays verified that three CMV-associated chains recognized CMV antigens specifically. By a later analysis, the bulk of CMV-associated TCR beta chains appeared HLA-restricted.

Per germline, CDR1 LNHDA and CDR2 SQIVND (reference sequence). The CDR3 totals 13 residues. Trimming removed 5 bases from V and 7 bases from J, with 14 bases in between. In its sample, this clone was seen a few times. Its antigen is not identified. The PCR made use of 60 Vbeta and 13 Jbeta primers. Measured with immunoSEQ multiplex PCR; TCRdb has only the in-frame clones, and not every one. The profile shows under 150,000 clones, around three quarters of them singletons. The chain links TRBV19 to TRBJ1-1; possibly TRBD1 for D (5 bases). Input material: PBMCs. This TCR derives from a man between 18 and 29 years old in good health and CMV-seronegative. DNA for the CDR3: TGTGCCAGTAGTGACAGTATCGACCGTGAAGCTTTCTTT. It encodes CASSDSIDREAFF.